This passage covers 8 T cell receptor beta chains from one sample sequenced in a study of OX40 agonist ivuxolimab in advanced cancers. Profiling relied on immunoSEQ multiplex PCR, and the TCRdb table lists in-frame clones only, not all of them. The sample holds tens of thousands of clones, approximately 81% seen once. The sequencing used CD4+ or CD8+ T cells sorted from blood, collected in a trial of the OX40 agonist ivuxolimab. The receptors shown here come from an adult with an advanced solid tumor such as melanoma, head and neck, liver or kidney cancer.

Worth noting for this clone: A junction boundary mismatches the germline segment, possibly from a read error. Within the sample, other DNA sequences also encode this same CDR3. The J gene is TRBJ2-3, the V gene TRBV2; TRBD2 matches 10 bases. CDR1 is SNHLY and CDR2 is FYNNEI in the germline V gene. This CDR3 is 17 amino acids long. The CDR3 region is CASSDSYASGGSDTQYF. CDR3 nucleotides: TGTGCCAGCAGTGATTCCTATGCTAGCGGGGGTTCAGATACACAGTATTTT.

In DNA, the CDR3 is TGTGCCGTACGAGGCCCGACCACTGAAGCTTTCTTT. Its translation is CAVRGPTTEAFF. V gene TRBV6-5 combines with J gene TRBJ1-1; D is unresolved. The CDR3 is made up of 12 amino acids. Trimming shortened V by 11 bases and J by 4 bases, and 14 bases separated the two germline ends. Germline values: CDR1 MNHEY, CDR2 SVGAGI.

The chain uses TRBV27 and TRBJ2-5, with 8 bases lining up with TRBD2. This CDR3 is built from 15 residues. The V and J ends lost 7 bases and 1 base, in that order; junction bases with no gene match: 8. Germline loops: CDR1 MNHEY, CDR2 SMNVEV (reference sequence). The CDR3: CASTERGTLQETQYF. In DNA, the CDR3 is TGTGCCAGCACAGAGCGGGGGACGCTCCAAGAGACCCAGTACTTC.

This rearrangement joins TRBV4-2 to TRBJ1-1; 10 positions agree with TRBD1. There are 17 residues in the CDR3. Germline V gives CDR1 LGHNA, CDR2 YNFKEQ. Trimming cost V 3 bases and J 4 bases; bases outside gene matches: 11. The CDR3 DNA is TGTGCCAGCAGCCAGACAGGGGGCGCCGGGCGGAGCACTGAAGCTTTCTTT. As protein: CASSQTGGAGRSTEAFF.

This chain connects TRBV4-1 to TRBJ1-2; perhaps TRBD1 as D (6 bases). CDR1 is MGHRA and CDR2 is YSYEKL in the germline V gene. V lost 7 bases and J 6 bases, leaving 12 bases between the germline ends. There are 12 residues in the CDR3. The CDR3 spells CASKRGENGYTF. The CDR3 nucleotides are TGCGCCAGCAAAAGGGGGGAGAATGGCTACACCTTC.

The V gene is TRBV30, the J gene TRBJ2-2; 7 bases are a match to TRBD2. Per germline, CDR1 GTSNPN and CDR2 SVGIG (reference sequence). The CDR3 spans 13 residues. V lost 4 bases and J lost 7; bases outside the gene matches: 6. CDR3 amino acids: CAWTATGGGELFF. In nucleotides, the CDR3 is TGTGCCTGGACCGCTACGGGGGGCGGGGAGCTGTTTTTT.

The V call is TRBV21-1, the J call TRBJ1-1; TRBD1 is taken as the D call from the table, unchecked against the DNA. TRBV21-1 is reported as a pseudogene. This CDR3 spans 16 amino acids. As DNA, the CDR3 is TGTGCCAGCAGCGCGCGAAACCCCAGGGTGAACACTGAAGCTTTCTTT. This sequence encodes CASSARNPRVNTEAFF.

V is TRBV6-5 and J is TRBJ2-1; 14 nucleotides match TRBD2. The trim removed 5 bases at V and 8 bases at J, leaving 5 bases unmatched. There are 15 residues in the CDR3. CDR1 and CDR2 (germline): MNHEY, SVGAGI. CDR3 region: CASSPGLAGAHEQFF. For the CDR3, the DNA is TGTGCCAGCAGTCCGGGACTAGCGGGAGCGCATGAGCAGTTCTTC.